This entry lists 15 T cell receptor beta chains sequenced from one sample in a study of CD8 T cells in Susac syndrome. An amount of RNA that ranged from roughly 0.45 to 1 ug was reverse transcribed with random hexamers. One entry per CDR3 protein results from TCRdb running MiXCR on the immunoSEQ multiplex PCR reads. Of about 300,000 distinct CDR3 sequences in the sample, roughly 85% were seen once. Sequencing was carried out using CD8+ T cells from PBMCs. These receptors all stem from a human donor with multiple sclerosis.

This chain connects TRBV5-1 to TRBJ2-7; no definite D call. Per the germline V gene, CDR1 is SGHRS and CDR2 is YFSETQ. The CDR3 is made up of 14 amino acids. V dropped 4 bases and J dropped 3 bases, with 14 bases sitting between them. The CDR3 sequence: CASSLSGGYYEQYF. The CDR3 bases are TGCGCCAGCAGCCTGTCGGGTGGTTACTACGAGCAGTACTTC.

This clonotype has a single count. The chain carries TRBV24-1 and TRBJ1-1; D unresolved. Germline CDR1 reads KGHDR; CDR2 reads SFDVKD. CDR3 length: 13 residues. V lost 4 bases to trimming and J lost 11 bases, with 16 bases between them. CDR3 sequence: CATSERTKEEAFF. CDR3 coding DNA: TGTGCCACCAGTGAGAGGACCAAGGAAGAGGCTTTCTTT.

The chain uses TRBV20-1 and TRBJ2-1; D gene unclear. Germline assignment: CDR1 DFQATT and CDR2 SNEGSKA (reference sequence). This CDR3 is built from 12 residues. The germline V and J ends were trimmed by 3 bases and 2 bases, with 5 bases remaining between them. The CDR3 nucleotides are TGCAGTGCTAGCGGAACCTACAATGAGCAGTTCTTC. This sequence encodes CSASGTYNEQFF.

The chain joins TRBV7-9 to TRBJ1-5, with TRBD1 matching 7 bases. Germline loops: CDR1 SEHNR, CDR2 FQNEAQ (reference sequence). Germline trimming cut 5 bases from V and 4 bases from J; bases unmatched to any gene: 2. This CDR3 is 13 amino acids long. CDR3 coding DNA: TGTGCCAGCAGCCAGGGGGTAAATCAGCCCCAGCATTTT. Translating it yields CASSQGVNQPQHF.

J is TRBJ2-7 and V is TRBV4-2, with a tentative D call TRBD2 (6 bases). The CDR3 sequence is 16 residues long. V lost 4 bases, J lost 3 bases, and 19 bases lay in between. Germline V lookup: CDR1 LGHNA, CDR2 YNFKEQ. CDR3 nucleotides: TGTGCCAGCAGCCCACTCGCCATAGCGGCAAACTACGAGCAGTACTTC. It translates to CASSPLAIAANYEQYF.

The chain has TRBV15 and TRBJ2-7, with 7 bases identical to TRBD2. V lost 6 bases, J lost 4 bases, and 9 bases stayed unmatched. CDR1 and CDR2 from the germline V gene are LNHNV and YYDKDF (reference sequence). This CDR3 comprises 14 residues. CDR3 loop: CATSRLADVYEQYF. In DNA, the CDR3 is TGTGCCACCAGTCGTCTAGCGGATGTATACGAGCAGTACTTC.

This rearrangement joins TRBV19 to TRBJ1-5, with D unresolved. Germline loops: CDR1 LNHDA, CDR2 SQIVND (reference sequence). Trimming stripped 3 bases from V and 4 bases from J, with 7 bases between. This CDR3 spans 13 amino acids. In nucleotides, the CDR3 is TGTGCCAGTAGTATCGCAGCTAATCAGCCCCAGCATTTT. Translating it yields CASSIAANQPQHF.

As DNA, the CDR3 is TGTGCCAGCAGCTTAGGGGGGACGATCGGCTACGAGCAGTACTTC. Translation: CASSLGGTIGYEQYF. This chain uses TRBV11-2 with TRBJ2-7; D may be TRBD1 or TRBD2 (5 bases each). The CDR3 covers 15 residues. V was clipped by 1 base and J by 3 bases, with 13 bases between them. The V gene's germline CDR1 is SGHAT and CDR2 FQNNGV.

The chain employs TRBV28 and TRBJ1-1, with D possibly being TRBD1 (5 bases). Germline loops: CDR1 MDHEN, CDR2 SYDVKM. The CDR3 runs to 14 residues. V was pared by 2 bases and J by 4 bases, with 11 bases between. The CDR3 here is CASSLRFQGTEAFF. The CDR3, as DNA: TGTGCCAGCAGTTTACGCTTCCAGGGCACTGAAGCTTTCTTT.

The chain joins TRBV10-3 to TRBJ2-5; D possibly corresponds to TRBD1 (7 bases). The germline V gene has CDR1 ENHRY and CDR2 SYGVKD. The V gene lost 11 bases and the J gene lost 4 bases, with 17 bases spanning the gap. The CDR3 covers 13 residues. The CDR3 sequence is CAVRQGGGETQYF. The CDR3 nucleotides read TGTGCCGTTAGACAGGGAGGAGGAGAGACCCAGTACTTC.

V is TRBV5-4 and J is TRBJ1-2, with TRBD1 as a possible D gene (6 bases). The CDR3 spans 11 residues. Looked up from germline, CDR1 is SGHNT and CDR2 is YYREEE (reference sequence). V lost 3 bases and J 10 bases, leaving 10 bases between the germline ends. CDR3 in amino acids: CASSSWTDYTF. The CDR3 bases are TGTGCCAGCAGCTCCTGGACAGACTACACCTTC.

The chain is built from TRBV20-1 and TRBJ1-2; TRBD1 matches at 8 bases. The CDR3 covers 16 residues. The germline CDR1 and CDR2 sequences are DFQATT and SNEGSKA (reference sequence). V was pared by 1 base and J by 3 bases, with 10 bases of the junction left unmatched. As DNA, the CDR3 is TGCAGTGCTAGAGCCGTGGGACAGGAAAGGCACTATGGCTACACCTTC. Translation: CSARAVGQERHYGYTF.

As DNA, the CDR3 is TGTGCCAGCGGCATGGGAGGGACTAGCGGGATCGGTGAGCAGTTCTTC. It encodes CASGMGGTSGIGEQFF. The chain combines TRBV9 with TRBJ2-1; 13 bases fit TRBD2. The germline CDR1 and CDR2 sequences are SGDLS and YYNGEE. The CDR3 covers 16 residues. V dropped 7 bases and J dropped 9; count of bases not matched to a gene: 13.

This chain uses TRBV6-1 with TRBJ1-2; 8 bases are shared with TRBD1. Germline loops: CDR1 MNHNS, CDR2 SASEGT. The length of the CDR3 is 15 residues. The J segment lost 2 bases and the V segment lost 0 bases, leaving 2 bases of the junction unmatched. The CDR3 sequence is CASSEAGTGNYGYTF. In DNA, the CDR3 is TGTGCCAGCAGTGAAGCCGGGACAGGAAACTATGGCTACACCTTC.

V is TRBV29-1 and J is TRBJ1-4, with unresolved D. V shed 5 bases and J shed 6 bases, with 10 bases lying between them. Germline CDR1 is SQVTM and CDR2 is ANQGSEA. This CDR3 has 12 amino acids. The CDR3, as DNA: TGCAGCGTTCAACGGCCGGATGAAAAACTGTTTTTT. It yields the protein CSVQRPDEKLFF.